This passage covers 11 T cell receptor beta chains from one sample sequenced in a study of T cell responses to AZD1222 COVID-19 vaccine. TCRdb keeps only in-frame clones here, not all; method: immunoSEQ multiplex PCR. The sample comprises roughly 83,000 clones, more than 70% of which are singletons, and 8.7% rests with the top ten. Material: peripheral blood, obtained on day 0 of AZD1222 vaccination. Receptors were obtained from an adult in good health.

The chain is built from TRBV18 and TRBJ1-3, with no clear D. Germline V lookup: CDR1 KGHSH, CDR2 LQKENI. V lost 4 bases and J lost 3, with 13 bases in between. The CDR3 extends over 15 amino acids. The CDR3 region is CASSRLGGVGNTIYF. The CDR3, as DNA: TGTGCCAGCTCACGGCTCGGTGGGGTTGGAAACACCATATATTTT.

The chain couples TRBV15 to TRBJ2-1; TRBD1 matches at 10 bases. Germline assignment: CDR1 LNHNV and CDR2 YYDKDF (reference sequence). The CDR3 runs to 17 residues. After removal of 0 bases from V and 6 bases from J, the junction contained 8 bases not matched to a gene. The CDR3 loop is CATSRDYGTGAGNEQFF. In DNA form, the CDR3 reads TGTGCCACCAGCAGAGATTACGGGACAGGGGCCGGCAATGAGCAGTTCTTC.

V gene TRBV7-2 combines with J gene TRBJ2-5; 16 positions match TRBD2. J lost 5 bases, V lost 5 bases, and 11 bases had no gene match. Germline CDR1 reads SGHTA; CDR2 reads FQGNSA. The CDR3 length is 18 residues. CDR3 DNA sequence: TGTGCCAGCAGCCCGGGACTAGCGGGGGGGCCATTTCTGGAGACCCAGTACTTC. It translates to CASSPGLAGGPFLETQYF.

This rearrangement joins TRBV28 to TRBJ2-2; the match to TRBD2 covers 11 bases. The CDR3 spans 16 residues. Looked up from germline, CDR1 is MDHEN and CDR2 is SYDVKM. With V trimmed by 4 bases and J by 4 bases, 5 bases remained unmatched. The DNA for the CDR3 is TGTGCCAGCAGTTCCGCAGGGACTAGCGGCACCGGGGAGCTGTTTTTT. It codes for CASSSAGTSGTGELFF.

In this sample, this clone turned up once. The chain uses TRBV19 and TRBJ2-7; TRBD2 matches 8 bases. CDR3 length equals 14 residues. The V gene's germline CDR1 is LNHDA and CDR2 SQIVND (reference sequence). After removal of 9 bases from V and 4 bases from J, the junction contained 11 bases not matched to a gene. This CDR3 reads CASKRRGDGYEQYF. The CDR3 nucleotides read TGTGCCAGCAAGAGGCGGGGGGATGGATACGAGCAGTACTTC.

The rearrangement links TRBV7-6 to TRBJ2-7; D may be TRBD2 (6 bases). The CDR3 runs to 14 residues. The V gene lost 1 base and the J gene lost 2 bases, with 9 bases spanning the gap. Germline V gene sequence: CDR1 SGHVS, CDR2 FNYEAQ. This CDR3 is CASSLGTNPYEQYF. The CDR3 DNA follows: TGTGCCAGCAGCTTAGGGACTAACCCCTACGAGCAGTACTTC.

J is TRBJ1-2 and V is TRBV2; D is unresolved. The CDR3 length is 12 residues. Germline V gene sequence: CDR1 SNHLY, CDR2 FYNNEI. Trimming cost V 3 bases and J 2 bases, with 4 bases left between them. CDR3 in DNA: TGTGCCAGCAGTGATGACAACTATGGCTACACCTTC. It translates to CASSDDNYGYTF.

Only a few counts were recorded for this clone. The chain uses TRBV5-1 and TRBJ2-3; D is unclear. V shed 5 bases and J shed 0 bases, with 13 bases lying between them. The CDR3 totals 15 residues. CDR1 is SGHRS, CDR2 YFSETQ, per germline. CDR3 nucleotides: TGCGCCAGCAGACAGAACGTGATTAGCACAGATACGCAGTATTTT. Its protein is CASRQNVISTDTQYF.

This clone was counted only a few times. This chain connects TRBV10-3 to TRBJ1-2; 9 bases match TRBD1. The V and J ends lost 4 bases and 0 bases, in that order; junction bases with no gene match: 3. CDR1 is ENHRY and CDR2 is SYGVKD in the germline V gene. The CDR3 loop spans 15 amino acids. The CDR3 loop reads CAISAGTGSNYGYTF. In DNA, the CDR3 is TGTGCCATCAGTGCAGGGACAGGGTCTAACTATGGCTACACCTTC.

CDR3 in amino acids: CSVEGGQGWNIQYF. DNA of the CDR3: TGCAGCGTTGAAGGGGGACAGGGGTGGAACATTCAGTACTTC. The chain is built from TRBV29-1 and TRBJ2-4; 10 positions agree with TRBD1. The CDR3 is 14 amino acids. Germline lookup yields CDR1 SQVTM and CDR2 ANQGSEA. V gave up 1 base and J gave up 7 bases; unmatched junction bases: 4.

The chain uses TRBV10-3 and TRBJ2-5; D may be TRBD1 or TRBD2 (5 bases each). Germline V gene sequence: CDR1 ENHRY, CDR2 SYGVKD. This CDR3 region has 15 residues. The V and J ends lost 10 bases and 5 bases respectively, with 23 bases between them. The CDR3 DNA follows: TGTGCCACAACTCTCCAAGACAGTCGAGGGGAGACCCAGTACTTC. Translation: CATTLQDSRGETQYF.